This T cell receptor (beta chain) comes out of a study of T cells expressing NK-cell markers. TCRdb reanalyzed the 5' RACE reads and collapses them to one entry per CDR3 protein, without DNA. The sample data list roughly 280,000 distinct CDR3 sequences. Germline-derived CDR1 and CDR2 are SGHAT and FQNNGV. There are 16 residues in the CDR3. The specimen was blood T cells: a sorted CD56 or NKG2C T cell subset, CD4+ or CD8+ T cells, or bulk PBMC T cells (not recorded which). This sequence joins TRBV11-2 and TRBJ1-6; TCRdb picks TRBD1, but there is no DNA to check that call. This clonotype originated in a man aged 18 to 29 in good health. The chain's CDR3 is CASSLGDPTDRVPLHF.